A single sample is the source of the 24 T cell receptor beta chains below, sequenced in a study of neurological immune-mediated disorders. MiXCR, applied by TCRdb to the 5' RACE reads, yields one record per CDR3 protein. The sample lists tens of thousands of distinct CDR3 sequences; around 10% were seen once. The sample taken for sequencing was PBMCs. These receptors came from a man aged 55 to 69 in good health.

This clonotype was found many times. J is TRBJ2-5 and V is TRBV7-3, with D maybe TRBD2 (6 bases). CDR3 length: 13 amino acids. Germline V gene data show CDR1 as SGHTA and CDR2 as FQGTGA. With 1 base removed from V and 5 bases from J, the gap between germline ends came to 8 bases. The CDR3 nucleotides read TGTGCCAGCAGCTTAAACAGCGGGGAGACCCAGTACTTC. Translation gives CASSLNSGETQYF.

This clonotype was counted between two and nine times. The chain is built from TRBV29-1 and TRBJ1-1, with D perhaps TRBD1 (5 bases). The V gene's germline CDR1 is SQVTM and CDR2 ANQGSEA. V lost 2 bases and J lost 1, with 8 bases in between. CDR3 length: 13 amino acids. CDR3: CSVEYRRNTEAFF. The CDR3 DNA is TGCAGCGTTGAATACAGGAGGAACACTGAAGCTTTCTTT.

This clonotype was observed many times. V gene TRBV5-5 combines with J gene TRBJ2-1, with D possibly TRBD2 on 7 matching bases. This CDR3 has 15 residues. Germline assignment: CDR1 SGHKS and CDR2 YYEKEE (reference sequence). Trimming took 1 base from V and 8 from J, leaving 16 bases between them. CDR3 in amino acids: CASSLYRGAGYEQFF. CDR3 DNA: TGTGCCAGCAGCTTGTACCGGGGGGCCGGGTATGAGCAGTTCTTC. The full variable domain, rest sourced from reference TRBV5-5 and TRBJ2-1, is DAGVTQSPTHLIKTRGQQVTLRCSPISGHKSVSWYQQVLGQGPQFIFQYYEKEERGRGNFPDRFSARQFPNYSSELNVNALLLGDSALYLCASSLYRGAGYEQFFGPGTRLTVL.

This clonotype has a count of ten or more. The rearrangement joins TRBV5-1 to TRBJ2-5; 14 nucleotides agree with TRBD2. The CDR3 consists of 21 residues. Losses at the gene ends were 0 bases for V and 3 bases for J; bases not matched to a gene: 16. Germline V gene data show CDR1 as SGHRS and CDR2 as YFSETQ. CDR3 bases: TGCGCCAGCAGCTTGGGCTGGGGTCTGGCTGGACTAGCGGGGGGAGAAGAGACCCAGTACTTC. It codes for CASSLGWGLAGLAGGEETQYF.

This clonotype came up many times. The chain couples TRBV5-1 to TRBJ1-2, with D unclear. V shed 5 bases and J shed 6 bases, with 14 bases lying between them. The CDR3 length is 13 residues. The germline gives CDR1 SGHRS, CDR2 YFSETQ. The CDR3 protein is CASRRPEIDGYTF. The CDR3 DNA reads TGCGCCAGCAGACGGCCCGAGATCGATGGCTACACCTTC.

This clonotype was counted many times. The chain recombines TRBV7-2 with TRBJ2-7; TRBD2 might be the D (7 bases). V was shortened by 5 bases and J by 9 bases, with 14 bases between the two germline ends. The germline CDR1 and CDR2 sequences are SGHTA and FQGNSA. The CDR3 runs to 12 residues. CDR3 in amino acids: CASSLNRGGQYF. The CDR3 nucleotides are TGTGCCAGCAGCCTCAATAGGGGGGGGCAGTACTTC.

The sample holds many counts of this clonotype. The rearrangement uses TRBV20-1 and TRBJ1-1; tentative D call: TRBD1 (6 bases). The CDR3 is 12 amino acids. V lost 3 bases, J lost 6 bases, and 11 bases lay in between. Per the germline V gene, CDR1 is DFQATT and CDR2 is SNEGSKA (reference sequence). CDR3 sequence reads: CSARTGGAEAFF. The CDR3 coding sequence is TGCAGTGCTAGGACAGGAGGGGCTGAAGCTTTCTTT.

This clonotype was counted a single time. J is TRBJ1-1 and V is TRBV15, with D hard to call. The CDR3 consists of 15 residues. V lost 6 bases, J lost 0 bases, and 14 bases lay in between. In germline, CDR1 is LNHNV, CDR2 YYDKDF (reference sequence). CDR3 protein: CATRDYTVMNTEAFF. CDR3 nucleotides: TGTGCCACCAGGGATTATACAGTCATGAACACTGAAGCTTTCTTT.

The sample holds many counts of this clonotype. The chain recombines TRBV28 with TRBJ2-1, with D uncertain. The CDR3 extends over 16 amino acids. Looked up from germline, CDR1 is MDHEN and CDR2 is SYDVKM. Trimming cost V 6 bases and J 1 base, with 16 bases left between them. The CDR3 sequence is CASSPAAGLSYNEQFF. CDR3 DNA: TGTGCCAGCAGCCCCGCCGCAGGTTTGTCCTACAATGAGCAGTTCTTC.

The sample holds many counts of this clonotype. CDR3 residues: CAIRANTEAFF. The CDR3 nucleotides read TGTGCCATTCGGGCGAACACTGAAGCTTTCTTT. The J gene is TRBJ1-1, the V gene TRBV12-3 or TRBV12-4; no firm D call. The CDR3 has 11 amino acids. Trimming removed 10 bases at V and 1 base at J, with 7 bases between.

J is TRBJ1-2 and V is TRBV7-8, with D possibly being TRBD1 (6 bases). V lost 3 bases and J 4 bases, leaving 12 bases between the germline ends. The CDR3 spans 14 residues. Germline V CDR1 and CDR2: SGHVS, FQNEAQ. CDR3 nucleotides: TGTGCCAGCAGCTTGGAGGACAGATCCTATGGCTACACCTTC. Protein product: CASSLEDRSYGYTF. The variable domain in full, with the rest retrieved from reference TRBV7-8 and TRBJ1-2, is GAGVSQSPRYKVAKRGQDVALRCDPISGHVSLFWYQQALGQGPEFLTYFQNEAQLDKSGLPSDRFFAERPEGSVSTLKIQRTQQEDSAVYLCASSLEDRSYGYTFGSGTRLTVV.

This clonotype was seen ten or more times. V usage is TRBV14 and J usage is TRBJ1-4; 9 bases fit TRBD1. V lost 3 bases and J lost 3; bases outside the gene matches: 2. Germline V gene sequence: CDR1 SGHDN, CDR2 FVKESK. This CDR3 has 15 amino acids. The CDR3 reads CASSQGTGSNEKLFF. In nucleotides, the CDR3 is TGTGCCAGCAGCCAGGGGACAGGGTCTAATGAAAAACTGTTTTTT.

The chain carries TRBV6-5 and TRBJ1-2; D might be TRBD1 (6 bases). Germline lookup yields CDR1 MNHEY and CDR2 SVGAGI. V lost 6 bases and J lost 4, with 12 bases in between. This CDR3 has 13 amino acids. The CDR3 nucleotides are TGTGCCAGCAGCAAAGGGGGGATCTATGGCTACACCTTC. It encodes CASSKGGIYGYTF.

Turning to this clonotype: An end of the junction does not agree with germline; a read error may underlie this. V and J are TRBV5-1 and TRBJ2-2; maybe TRBD1 (5 bases). The CDR3 has 17 amino acids. Germline V gives CDR1 SGHRS, CDR2 YFSETQ. Here the CDR3 reads CASMSSHGAQDTGELFF. CDR3 DNA: TGCGCAAGCATGTCCTCTCATGGGGCTCAGGACACCGGGGAGCTGTTTTTT.

The rearrangement uses TRBV29-1 and TRBJ2-2, with D hard to call. There are 13 residues in the CDR3. V gave up 7 bases and J gave up 4 bases, with 13 bases separating them. CDR1 is SQVTM, CDR2 ANQGSEA, per germline. The CDR3: CSAQGQLTGELFF. In DNA, the CDR3 is TGCAGCGCCCAAGGCCAACTCACCGGGGAGCTGTTTTTT.

This clonotype appeared many times. V gene TRBV13 combines with J gene TRBJ2-7, with 7 bases matching TRBD1. V trimming: 3 bases; J trimming: 4 bases; junction bases outside the gene matches: 6. The CDR3 spans 14 residues. CDR1 is PRHDT, CDR2 FYEKMQ, per germline (reference sequence). The CDR3 coding sequence is TGTGCCAGCAGCTTTGACAGGGCCTTTTACGAGCAGTACTTC. Its protein product is CASSFDRAFYEQYF.

The sample holds many counts of this clonotype. This chain connects TRBV20-1 to TRBJ1-1, with D hard to call. V lost 0 bases and J 3 bases, leaving 11 bases between the germline ends. CDR1 is DFQATT, CDR2 SNEGSKA, per germline (reference sequence). The CDR3 consists of 14 residues. CDR3 sequence (DNA): TGCAGTGCTAGAGATCCGGAAAGGTACACTGAAGCTTTCTTT. Protein product: CSARDPERYTEAFF.

This chain links TRBV5-1 with TRBJ1-1; no definite D call. This CDR3 is 11 amino acids long. V was shortened by 6 bases and J by 1 base, with 4 bases between the two germline ends. The germline gives CDR1 SGHRS, CDR2 YFSETQ. The CDR3 reads CASNSNTEAFF. In nucleotides, the CDR3 is TGCGCCAGCAACTCGAACACTGAAGCTTTCTTT.

This clonotype was seen repeatedly, ten times or more. The V gene is TRBV5-1, the J gene TRBJ2-5; no firm D call. The CDR3 has 16 residues. Germline lookup yields CDR1 SGHRS and CDR2 YFSETQ. V lost 5 bases and J 5 bases, leaving 22 bases between the germline ends. CDR3 region: CASSPTPHAPGETQYF. The CDR3 region has the DNA TGCGCCAGCAGTCCTACGCCCCACGCCCCCGGGGAGACCCAGTACTTC.

This clonotype has at least ten counts. The chain employs TRBV5-1 and TRBJ1-2; 10 bases line up with TRBD1. The germline CDR1 and CDR2 sequences are SGHRS and YFSETQ. The CDR3 loop spans 14 amino acids. Trimming cost V 0 bases and J 8 bases; bases outside gene matches: 4. CDR3 DNA: TGCGCCAGCAGCTTGGTAGGGACAGGGGACGGCTACACCTTC. Residues: CASSLVGTGDGYTF.

This clonotype was counted at least ten times. The chain joins TRBV4-2 to TRBJ2-6; 11 bases line up with TRBD1. This CDR3 is 18 amino acids long. With V trimmed by 4 bases and J by 1 base, 6 bases remained unmatched. Germline loops: CDR1 LGHNA, CDR2 YNFKEQ. CDR3 residues: CASSPKGQGVSGANVLTF. DNA of the CDR3: TGTGCCAGCAGCCCTAAGGGACAGGGGGTATCTGGGGCCAACGTCCTGACTTTC.

A note on this clonotype: The junction departs from germline at one end; a sequencing error may be responsible. The chain has TRBV7-2 and TRBJ2-3; unclear D gene. The germline CDR1 and CDR2 sequences are SGHTA and FQGNSA. The CDR3 length is 12 residues. CDR3 sequence (DNA): TGTGCCTGCAGCTTAGCTCTAGATACGCACTATTTT. Protein sequence: CACSLALDTHYF.

This clonotype was picked up many times. The V and J genes are TRBV7-2 and TRBJ2-3, with D perhaps TRBD1 or TRBD2 (5 bases each). The CDR3 covers 15 residues. Trimming pared 6 bases from V and 1 base from J, leaving 14 bases between. The germline CDR1 and CDR2 sequences are SGHTA and FQGNSA. The chain's CDR3 is CASRGALGGTDTQYF. The CDR3 bases are TGTGCCAGCAGGGGAGCCCTGGGGGGCACAGATACGCAGTATTTT.

This clonotype was counted many times. The chain recombines TRBV11-2 with TRBJ1-5; 8 bases are a match to TRBD1. The CDR3 consists of 15 residues. After removal of 1 base from V and 8 bases from J, the junction contained 7 bases not matched to a gene. Germline V gene sequence: CDR1 SGHAT, CDR2 FQNNGV. The DNA for the CDR3 is TGTGCCAGCAGCTTAGTAGGACAGGGCACGGAGCCCCAGCATTTT. Protein product: CASSLVGQGTEPQHF.